This T cell receptor (beta chain) was found in a study of T cell responses to AZD1222 COVID-19 vaccine. CDR1 SGHNT and CDR2 YYREEE come from the germline V gene (reference sequence). V was pared by 5 bases and J by 3 bases, with 4 bases of the junction left unmatched. There are 13 residues in the CDR3. Comments on this clone: Its antigen is not identified.

Sequencing was performed with immunoSEQ multiplex PCR; in TCRdb, only in-frame clones are kept and a portion is missing. The sample gives about 130,000 clones, 90% to 95% of which show up once; around 6.6% is in the top ten. Findings and limits, study-wide: Two AZD1222 doses significantly raised spike-specific TCR breadth and depth over controls. Recipients of AZD1222 seropositive at baseline numbered only 5 or 6. Mostly white British, mostly female donors; authors suggested clonal diversity may be underestimated.

The sample consisted of peripheral blood, taken on day 0 of AZD1222 vaccination. The sequence was collected from an adult in good health. V is TRBV5-4 and J is TRBJ1-2; TRBD1 aligns across 7 bases. Here the CDR3 reads CASRQGWDYGYTF. The CDR3 DNA follows: TGTGCCAGCAGACAGGGGTGGGACTATGGCTACACCTTC.